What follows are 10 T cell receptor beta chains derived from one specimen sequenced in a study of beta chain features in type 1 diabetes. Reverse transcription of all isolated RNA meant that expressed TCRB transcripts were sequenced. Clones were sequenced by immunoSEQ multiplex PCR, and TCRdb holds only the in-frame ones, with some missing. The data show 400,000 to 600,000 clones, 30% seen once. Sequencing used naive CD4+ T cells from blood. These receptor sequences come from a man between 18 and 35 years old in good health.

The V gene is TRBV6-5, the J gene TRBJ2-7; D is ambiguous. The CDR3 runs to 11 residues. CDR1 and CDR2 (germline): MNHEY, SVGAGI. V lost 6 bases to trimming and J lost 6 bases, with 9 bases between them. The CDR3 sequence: CASRSSVEQYF. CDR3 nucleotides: TGTGCCAGCAGATCGAGCGTCGAGCAGTACTTC.

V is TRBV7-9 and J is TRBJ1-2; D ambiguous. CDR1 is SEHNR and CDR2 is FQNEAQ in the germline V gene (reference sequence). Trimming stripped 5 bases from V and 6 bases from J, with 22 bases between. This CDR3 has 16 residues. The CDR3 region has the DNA TGTGCCAGCAGCCCCCCGTGGAGTCATGGCAAGGATGGCTACACCTTC. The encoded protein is CASSPPWSHGKDGYTF.

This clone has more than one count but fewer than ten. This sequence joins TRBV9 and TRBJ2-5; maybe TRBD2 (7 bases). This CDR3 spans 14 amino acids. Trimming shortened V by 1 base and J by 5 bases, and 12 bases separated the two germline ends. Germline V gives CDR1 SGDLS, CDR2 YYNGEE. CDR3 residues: CASSVRGADETQYF. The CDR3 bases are TGTGCCAGCAGCGTACGGGGGGCTGATGAGACCCAGTACTTC.

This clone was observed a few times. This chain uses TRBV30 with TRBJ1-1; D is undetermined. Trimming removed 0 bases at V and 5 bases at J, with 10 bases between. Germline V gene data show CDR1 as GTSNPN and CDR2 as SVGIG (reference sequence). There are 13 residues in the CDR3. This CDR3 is CAWSVRMGTEAFF. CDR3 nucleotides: TGTGCCTGGAGTGTCCGAATGGGGACTGAAGCTTTCTTT.

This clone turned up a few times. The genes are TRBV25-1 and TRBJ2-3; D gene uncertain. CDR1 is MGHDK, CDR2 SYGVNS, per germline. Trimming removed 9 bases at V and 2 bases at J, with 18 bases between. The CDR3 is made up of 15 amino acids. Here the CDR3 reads CASSPARALTDTQYF. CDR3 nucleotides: TGTGCCAGTAGCCCAGCCCGGGCTCTCACAGATACGCAGTATTTT.

CDR3: CASSRGERSSYNEQFF. The DNA of the CDR3 is TGTGCCTCCTCACGTGGGGAGCGGAGCTCCTACAATGAGCAGTTCTTC. The rearrangement links TRBV30 to TRBJ2-1; D might be TRBD2 (5 bases). Germline values: CDR1 GTSNPN, CDR2 SVGIG (reference sequence). The V end lost 7 bases, the J end lost 0 bases, and 19 bases lay between the germline ends. The CDR3 is 16 residues long.

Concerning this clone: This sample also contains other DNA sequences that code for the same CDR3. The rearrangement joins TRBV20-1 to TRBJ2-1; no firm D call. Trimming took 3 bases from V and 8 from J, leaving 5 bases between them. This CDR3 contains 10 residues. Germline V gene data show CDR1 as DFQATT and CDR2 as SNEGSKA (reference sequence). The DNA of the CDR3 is TGCAGTGCTAGCTGGGATGAGCAGTTCTTC. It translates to CSASWDEQFF.

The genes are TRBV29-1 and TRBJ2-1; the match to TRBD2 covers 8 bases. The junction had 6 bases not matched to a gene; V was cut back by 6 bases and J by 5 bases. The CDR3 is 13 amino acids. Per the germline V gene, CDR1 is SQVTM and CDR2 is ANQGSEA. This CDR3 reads CSVSSGQNNEQFF. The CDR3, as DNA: TGCAGCGTGTCTAGCGGGCAAAACAATGAGCAGTTCTTC.

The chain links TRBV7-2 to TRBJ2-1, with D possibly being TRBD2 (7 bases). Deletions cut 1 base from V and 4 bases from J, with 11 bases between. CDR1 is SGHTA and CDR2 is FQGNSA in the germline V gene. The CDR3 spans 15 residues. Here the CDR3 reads CASSLVGRGYNEQFF. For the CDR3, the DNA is TGTGCCAGCAGCTTAGTTGGGAGGGGGTACAATGAGCAGTTCTTC. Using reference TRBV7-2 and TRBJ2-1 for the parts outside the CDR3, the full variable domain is GAGVSQSPSNKVTEKGKDVELRCDPISGHTALYWYRQSLGQGLEFLIYFQGNSAPDKSGLPSDRFSAERTGGSVSTLTIQRTQQEDSAVYLCASSLVGRGYNEQFFGPGTRLTVL.

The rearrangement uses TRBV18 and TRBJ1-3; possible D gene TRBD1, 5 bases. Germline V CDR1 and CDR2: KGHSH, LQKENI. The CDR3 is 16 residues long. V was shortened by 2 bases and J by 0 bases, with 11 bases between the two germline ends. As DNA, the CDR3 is TGTGCCAGCTCACCAGGGACGGTGAGCTCTGGAAACACCATATATTTT. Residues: CASSPGTVSSGNTIYF. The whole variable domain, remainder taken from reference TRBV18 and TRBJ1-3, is NAGVMQNPRHLVRRRGQEARLRCSPMKGHSHVYWYRQLPEEGLKFMVYLQKENIIDESGMPKERFSAEFPKEGPSILRIQQVVRGDSAAYFCASSPGTVSSGNTIYFGEGSWLTVV.